The clone carrying this TCR beta chain came up a few times. The target antigen is unknown. V lost 3 bases to trimming and J lost 7 bases, with 13 bases between them. The CDR3 consists of 14 residues. Germline CDR1 reads SGHVS; CDR2 reads FQNEAQ. The data were obtained in a study of T cell repertoires in cytomegalovirus infection. Study-level findings and limits: HLA-C-restricted TCR beta clonotypes specific for CMV led the ex vivo response.

From the reads, TCRdb called clonotypes with MiXCR, one entry per CDR3 protein. Counted here are approximately 500,000 distinct CDR3 sequences, more than 25% occurring once; the ten biggest clones make up roughly 13%. Sequenced: PBMCs. The chain carries TRBV7-8 and TRBJ2-1; D perhaps matches TRBD1 (6 bases). The TCR was taken from a human donor in good health (CMV status not recorded). Some clones in this sample may be carry-over from other donors' samples. The CDR3 loop is CASSFATRGNEQFF. For the CDR3, the DNA is TGTGCCAGCAGCTTCGCAACCAGGGGAAATGAGCAGTTCTTC. Combining the CDR3 with reference TRBV7-8 and TRBJ2-1 gives the whole variable domain GAGVSQSPRYKVAKRGQDVALRCDPISGHVSLFWYQQALGQGPEFLTYFQNEAQLDKSGLPSDRFFAERPEGSVSTLKIQRTQQEDSAVYLCASSFATRGNEQFFGPGTRLTVL.